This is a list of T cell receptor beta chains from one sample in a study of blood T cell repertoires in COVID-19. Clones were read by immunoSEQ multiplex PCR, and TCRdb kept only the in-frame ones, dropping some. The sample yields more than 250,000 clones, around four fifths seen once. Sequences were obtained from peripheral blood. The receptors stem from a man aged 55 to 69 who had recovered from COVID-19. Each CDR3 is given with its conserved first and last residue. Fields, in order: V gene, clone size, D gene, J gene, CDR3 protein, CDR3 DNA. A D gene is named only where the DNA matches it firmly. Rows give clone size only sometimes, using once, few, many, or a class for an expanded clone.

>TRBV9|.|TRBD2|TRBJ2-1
CASSSRLAGVNEQFF
TGTGCCAGCAGCTCTCGACTAGCGGGGGTCAATGAGCAGTTCTTC
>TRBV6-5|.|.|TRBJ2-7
CASRGGGGREQYF
TGTGCCAGCAGGGGGGGAGGGGGGCGCGAGCAGTACTTC
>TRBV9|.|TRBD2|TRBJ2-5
CASSLTGTSGQETQYF
TGTGCCAGCAGCCTCACCGGGACTAGCGGCCAAGAGACCCAGTACTTC
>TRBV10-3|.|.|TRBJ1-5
CAIEAQPQHF
TGTGCCATCGAGGCACAGCCCCAGCATTTT
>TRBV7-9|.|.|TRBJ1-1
CASSSQSTEAFF
TGTGCCAGCAGCTCTCAGTCCACTGAAGCTTTCTTT
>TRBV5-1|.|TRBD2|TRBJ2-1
CASSLGGLAGVNEQFF
TGCGCCAGCAGCTTGGGAGGGTTAGCGGGAGTCAATGAGCAGTTCTTC
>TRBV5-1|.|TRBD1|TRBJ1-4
CASSKTRQGATNEKLFF
TGCGCCAGCAGCAAAACTCGACAGGGAGCAACTAATGAAAAACTGTTTTTT
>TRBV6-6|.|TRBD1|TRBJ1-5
CASSRRQGEGGNNQPQHF
TGTGCCAGCAGTCGAAGACAGGGAGAAGGGGGAAACAATCAGCCCCAGCATTTT
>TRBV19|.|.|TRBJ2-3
CASSIDLRGKGTQYF
TGTGCCAGTAGTATAGATCTACGGGGAAAAGGCACGCAGTATTTT
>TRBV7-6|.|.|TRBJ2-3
CASSLGPGGADTQYF
TGTGCCAGCAGCTTAGGGCCTGGAGGGGCAGATACGCAGTATTTT
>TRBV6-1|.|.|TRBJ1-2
CASSETGRNLRGYTF
TGTGCCAGCAGTGAAACAGGACGGAATCTACGTGGCTACACCTTC
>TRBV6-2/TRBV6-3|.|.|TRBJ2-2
CASSYAGDPGELFF
TGTGCCAGCAGTTACGCAGGGGACCCCGGGGAGCTGTTTTTT
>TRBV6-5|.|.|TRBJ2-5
CASSYRDFQETQYF
TGTGCCAGCAGTTACCGGGACTTCCAAGAGACCCAGTACTTC
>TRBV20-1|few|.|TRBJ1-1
CSARLNTEAFF
TGCAGTGCTAGACTAAACACTGAAGCTTTCTTT
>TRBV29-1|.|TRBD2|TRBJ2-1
CSVEVRSGSSYNEQFF
TGCAGCGTTGAAGTACGTAGCGGGAGTTCGTACAATGAGCAGTTCTTC
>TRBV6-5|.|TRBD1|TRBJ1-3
CASRGQGVSGNTIYF
TGTGCCAGCAGGGGACAGGGAGTCTCTGGAAACACCATATATTTT
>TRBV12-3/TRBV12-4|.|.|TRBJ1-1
CASSYGRNTEAFF
TGTGCCAGCAGTTATGGGAGGAACACTGAAGCTTTCTTT
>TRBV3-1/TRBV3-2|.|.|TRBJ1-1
CASSPERIMLPQRAFF
TGTGCCAGCAGCCCCGAAAGGATCATGCTCCCTCAGCGGGCTTTCTTT
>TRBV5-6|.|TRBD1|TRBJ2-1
CASSPSPGTGDYNEQFF
TGTGCCAGCAGCCCCTCGCCCGGGACAGGGGATTACAATGAGCAGTTCTTC
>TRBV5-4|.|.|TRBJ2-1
CASSYQDGDEQFF
TGTGCCAGCAGCTACCAGGACGGGGATGAGCAGTTCTTC
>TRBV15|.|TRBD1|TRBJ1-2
CATSRDRDRYGYTF
TGTGCCACCAGCAGAGATCGGGACAGATATGGCTACACCTTC
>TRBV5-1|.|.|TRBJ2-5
CASSLRPPPISGGAVETQYF
TGCGCCAGCAGCTTGCGTCCCCCACCTATCAGTGGAGGGGCAGTGGAGACCCAGTACTTC
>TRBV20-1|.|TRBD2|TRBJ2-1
CSASIRTSGIVF
TGCAGTGCTAGTATCCGGACTAGCGGGATTGTCTTC
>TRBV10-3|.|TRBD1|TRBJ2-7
CAISDQGASSSYEQYF
TGTGCCATCAGTGATCAGGGGGCCTCAAGCTCCTACGAGCAGTACTTC
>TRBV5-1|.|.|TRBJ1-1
CASSRGTTGTEAFF
TGCGCCAGCAGCCGGGGGACTACTGGGACTGAAGCTTTCTTT